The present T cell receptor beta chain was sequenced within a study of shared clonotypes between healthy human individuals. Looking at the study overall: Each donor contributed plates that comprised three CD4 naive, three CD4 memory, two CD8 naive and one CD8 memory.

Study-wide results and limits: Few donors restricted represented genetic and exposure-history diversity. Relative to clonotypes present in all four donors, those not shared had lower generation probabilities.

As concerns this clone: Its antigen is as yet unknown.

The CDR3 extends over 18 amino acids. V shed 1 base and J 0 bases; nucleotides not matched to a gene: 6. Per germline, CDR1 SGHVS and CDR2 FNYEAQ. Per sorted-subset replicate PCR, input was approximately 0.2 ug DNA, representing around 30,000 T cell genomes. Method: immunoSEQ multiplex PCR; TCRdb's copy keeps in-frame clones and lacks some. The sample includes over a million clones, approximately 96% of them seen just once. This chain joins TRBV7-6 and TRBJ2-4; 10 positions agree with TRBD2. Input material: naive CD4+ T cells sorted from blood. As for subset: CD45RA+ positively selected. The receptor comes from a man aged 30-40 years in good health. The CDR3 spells CASSLVVAGGLAKNIQYF. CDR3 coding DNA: TGTGCCAGCAGCTTAGTGGTAGCGGGAGGCCTAGCCAAAAACATTCAGTACTTC.